This TCR beta chain was sequenced in a study of cytomegalovirus exposure and HLA in healthy donors (dated 2017 in TCRdb). For context, the study as a whole: According to an earlier analysis of a few hundred of the donors, roughly 180 million T cells yielded roughly 110 million unique TCR beta sequences and 276 Gb of sequence data. The study combined high-throughput TCR immunosequencing, statistical association of individual TCRs with disease status, and machine learning to predict cytomegalovirus infection status. An early release that covered about 600 HLA-typed donors contained about 290 gigabases of sequencing data and approximately 85 million unique TCR sequences. The number of typed donors differed by locus: 629-630 for A, B, C, DRB1 and DQB1; approximately 520 for DQA1; approximately 600 for DPA1; and some 430 for DPB1. The study profiled the T cell repertoires of about 720 subjects by immunosequencing and related them to cytomegalovirus serostatus. Every discovery cohort repertoire had been produced on one sequencing platform. Donor age, sex, ethnicity and CMV serostatus were collected together with the repertoire data. In a later analysis, previously published TCR beta repertoires from about 670 donors were re-analyzed and high-resolution HLA genotyping was added so that TCR occurrence patterns could be studied. An earlier analysis of approximately 630 of the donors applied high-throughput TCR beta sequencing to assess whether each TCR beta V gene segment acted as functional or pseudogenic. A separate validation cohort of 90 to 150 different subjects was used in addition to the roughly 640-subject first cohort. Among the roughly 390 genotyped donors, approximately 81% belonged to the genetic ancestry cluster associated with self-reported Caucasian donors. The later analysis used no new phenotypic data to find candidate immune exposures, relying instead on TCR beta sequences and their occurrence across donors. Among over 350 genotyped donors of the cohort, an average of roughly 240,000 unique TCR beta nucleotide sequences were sequenced per donor, about a sixth of them non-productive. A few DR-DQ haplotypes were treated as single units for association and clustering because of strong linkage in the cohort. The study aimed to test whether cataloging public T cell receptors could reveal signatures of past pathogen exposure. A later genetic analysis took genome-wide SNP genotypes for about three fifths of the 666 donors and used that subset as a discovery cohort. HLA typing included class I and class II loci at four-digit resolution.

The investigation overall reported the following: When HLA alleles, especially DR and DQ, strongly co-occurred, attributing TCR associations to individual alleles was difficult. A cluster of highly shared sequence variants was judged likely to represent a technical artifact of the sequencing pipeline. A further reported finding was that TCR beta sequences accurately predicted the HLA-A and HLA-B alleles for most subjects in the first cohort. A later analysis found that TCR association rates varied across HLA loci, with DRB1 alleles showing the most associated TCRs and HLA-C alleles the fewest. In a later analysis, around 17,000 TCR beta sequences were associated with specific HLA alleles at a false discovery rate of 0.05. The study gave a list of roughly 150 TCR beta chains associated with cytomegalovirus. For the cohort, immune exposure information was limited to CMV serostatus. Some 16 rarely observed V segments, including chromosome 9 orphons, were excluded from the earlier analysis of approximately 500 of the donors because counts were too low. A few of the identified cytomegalovirus-associated TCR beta chains were confirmed in vitro to be specific for cytomegalovirus antigens. Broadly in line with IMGT annotations, most TCR beta V segments showed up in productive rearrangements about 87% or about 30% of the time in an earlier analysis of a few hundred of the donors. A later genetic analysis associated a missense DCLRE1C variant with V-gene and J-gene trimming of TCR beta chains, and an independent cohort replicated the association. Several of the top co-occurrence clusters appeared to be linked to parvovirus B19, influenza, CMV and Epstein-Barr virus, according to a later analysis. Across donors, most TCR sequences were observed very rarely, whereas some public TCRs were present in many individuals. The presence/absence analyses assumed that sequencing depth was roughly uniform across donors, and that assumption may not be true. Compared with equally common non-associated chains, HLA-associated TCR beta chains in a later analysis were more clonally expanded and had lower generation probabilities. The cohort was sequenced for TCR beta chains only, and without alpha or paired-chain data the features that could be detected were limited. Because some donors lacked HLA typing at each locus, the association tests relied only on the typed subset. A later genetic analysis reported fewer N-insertions in productive TCRs among donors in an Asian-associated ancestry cluster than the roughly 670-donor mean. Cytomegalovirus status was reported to be diagnosed by the classifier with high specificity and sensitivity in both the original and validation cohorts. Some IMGT-functional V segments, including TRBV6-2 and TRBV6-3, could not be told apart with the 87-base-pair reads, so those segments were excluded. It was suggested by the authors that the approach could potentially be generalized to other disease states and immunological phenotypes. Correlated functional status among segregating V segments might be attributable to linkage disequilibrium, but an unknown experimental factor could not be ruled out. A later analysis found that most CMV-associated TCR beta chains appeared HLA-restricted, with HLA associations seemingly driven largely by CMV exposure.

From a lookup of the germline V gene, CDR1 and CDR2 are SGHAT and FQNNGV. From its cysteine to its phenylalanine, the CDR3 spans 15 amino acids. Of the read, only the CDR3 DNA is kept; its 45 bases are in frame from base 1. The germline ends are 11 bases apart after V is trimmed by 4 bases and J by 4 bases. The cohort comprised fewer than 700 healthy bone marrow donors. At the time of sampling, every cohort member was nominally healthy, though immune exposures that went unrecorded were likely present. The donor was CMV seronegative and belonged to the group of 352 seronegative cohort members. Every donor gave a peripheral blood sample, and the peripheral blood mononuclear cells from that sample were used for TCR beta sequencing. Genomic DNA was extracted from the blood cell samples with the Qiagen DNeasy Blood Extraction Kit. The library was produced with the immunoSEQ multiplex PCR assay. A mixture of 60 forward primers for TCR Vbeta segments and 13 reverse primers for TCR Jbeta segments was used in the multiplex PCR. The CDR3 region of rearranged TCR beta genes was amplified from genomic DNA by a multiplex PCR assay. On the Illumina HiSeq System, the amplified TCR beta libraries were sequenced as 87-base-pair reads. The source study handled its data this way. Across the 500 to 750 repertoires, a later analysis counted about 81 million unique TCR beta chains, around 11 million of which were shared by at least two donors. A nearest-neighbor algorithm error-corrected the raw reads and collapsed the reads into unique sequences, merging closely related sequences to remove PCR and sequencing errors. Alignment of CDR3 sequences to IMGT reference sequences was used to assign V, D and J gene segments. For a sequence to be retained, a match of at least six nucleotides was required to both a V gene segment and a J gene segment. A rearrangement was called productive if the CDR3 had no stop codons and remained in frame with V and J, and every other rearrangement was called non-productive. Following IMGT convention, CDR3 was defined as the stretch from the second conserved V-encoded cysteine up to the conserved J-encoded phenylalanine. The earlier analysis of 500 to 650 of the donors excluded any sequence lacking an unambiguous match to a single V gene segment. An earlier analysis of under 750 of the donors called V segments functional above 56.7% productive rearrangements and segregating when the between-donor standard deviation exceeded 5%. To diagnose cytomegalovirus status from the catalog of TCR beta chain sequences, a statistical classification framework was built. A later analysis assigned V and J genes by comparing TCR nucleotide sequences with IMGT/GENE-DB human TR gene sequences. A later analysis assigned CDR3 sequences and most-parsimonious VDJ recombination scenarios with the TCRdist pipeline. In a later analysis, each TCR beta chain was defined by its CDR3 amino acid sequence together with its V-gene family, and reads lacking a unique V-gene family were excluded. As a way to deal with suspected cross-contamination and a sequencing artifact, a later analysis dropped 450 to 700 nucleotide sequences that were highly shared and had low generation probability. A later analysis calculated a clonal expansion index for each public chain from normalized within-repertoire ranks of inferred template counts. In a later analysis, generation probabilities were computed using a VDJ recombination model fitted to out-of-frame rearrangements, and the results were checked against IGoR. A later analysis scored TCR-TCR, TCR-HLA and TCR-CMV co-occurrence with hypergeometric tests, applying a repertoire-size bias correction to TCR pairs. A later analysis estimated false discovery rates by permuting HLA or CMV assignments 20 times. In a later analysis, co-occurring TCRs were grouped using DBSCAN, with TCRdist sequence similarity added in when clustering inside HLA-allele-positive subsets. Repertoires with fewer than 30,000 or more than 120,000 public chains, plus five repertoires with anomalous nucleotide sharing, were excluded from co-occurrence clustering. TCRdb took over this immuneACCESS table, retaining in-frame rearrangements with V and J assigned. Such tables are incomplete; in checked studies, under half of the missing clones stem from an unresolved V gene, and the remainder is unexplained. V, J and clone size reflect that table, while D and trimming were determined from the DNA. For this sample there are about 180,000 clones; 75% to 90% appear just once. In total, the top ten clones hold about 1.2% of the sample.

Concerning this clone itself: Which antigen it targets is not known. There are no base qualities to consult, and no much larger clone falls within one base.

The chain couples TRBV11-2 to TRBJ1-6; possibly the D gene is TRBD1, per 5 matching bases. The source is a boy aged 2 to 9 in good health and CMV-seronegative. The sample comprised PBMCs. The CDR3 reads as follows: CASSYDRTYNSPLHF. The DNA sequence is as follows: TGTGCCAGCAGCTACGACAGAACTTATAATTCACCCCTCCACTTT.